Listed below are T cell receptor beta chains from one sample, sequenced in a study of blood T cell repertoires in COVID-19. The data were produced by immunoSEQ multiplex PCR, yet TCRdb's version contains in-frame clones alone and is incomplete. Among approximately 150,000 clones listed, approximately 88% were seen once. What was sequenced was peripheral blood. The receptors originated from a woman aged 80 or older with acute or convalescent COVID-19. Both conserved end residues are part of each CDR3. D genes are given only for firm matches. A clone size is listed for some rows: how often the clone was seen (once, few, many), or a class if it is expanded.

>TRBJ2-3|-|TRBD2|TRBV10-2
CASSEGRGGTDTQYF
TGCGCCAGCAGTGAAGGGCGGGGGGGCACAGATACGCAGTATTTT
>TRBJ2-3|-|-|TRBV7-2
CASSLAGGSYGDTQYF
TGTGCCAGCAGCTTAGCGGGGGGAAGTTACGGGGATACGCAGTATTTT
>TRBJ2-1|-|-|TRBV21-1
CASSRGTASYNEQFF
TGTGCCAGCAGCAGAGGGACTGCGTCCTACAATGAGCAGTTCTTC
>TRBJ1-1|-|-|TRBV6-2/TRBV6-3
CASSSQGSFDTEAFF
TGTGCCAGCAGTTCCCAGGGGAGTTTCGACACTGAAGCTTTCTTT
>TRBJ2-1|-|-|TRBV5-6
CASSLEGGGPGEYNEQFF
TGTGCCAGCAGCTTGGAAGGGGGAGGGCCCGGGGAATACAATGAGCAGTTCTTC
>TRBJ1-1|few|-|TRBV19
CATQMSPIKYRARWNTEAFF
TGTGCCACCCAGATGTCCCCTATAAAATACAGGGCCAGGTGGAACACTGAAGCTTTCTTT
>TRBJ1-5|-|-|TRBV5-1
CASSLEGSRPQHF
TGCGCCAGCAGCTTGGAGGGGTCAAGGCCCCAGCATTTT
>TRBJ2-2|-|-|TRBV7-9
CASSQDSPGELFF
TGTGCCAGCAGCCAAGACAGTCCCGGGGAGCTGTTTTTT
>TRBJ2-3|-|-|TRBV7-9
CASSLTGEDMQDTQYF
TGTGCCAGCAGCTTAACGGGGGAGGACATGCAAGATACGCAGTATTTT
>TRBJ2-7|-|-|TRBV7-9
CASSSTGLHEQYF
TGTGCCAGCAGCTCAACAGGTCTCCACGAGCAGTACTTC
>TRBJ2-1|-|-|TRBV6-5
CASSSTGTSYNEQFF
TGTGCCAGCAGTTCAACAGGGACCTCCTACAATGAGCAGTTCTTC
>TRBJ2-1|-|TRBD2|TRBV10-3
CAISDRLGGDNEQFF
TGTGCCATCAGTGACCGACTCGGGGGGGACAATGAGCAGTTCTTC
>TRBJ2-3|-|-|TRBV10-3
CAISGGFGDSATDTQYF
TGTGCCATCAGTGGAGGCTTCGGAGATTCGGCAACAGATACGCAGTATTTT
>TRBJ2-3|-|-|TRBV7-2
CASSSASLSTDTQYF
TGTGCCAGCAGCTCCGCGTCGCTTAGCACAGATACGCAGTATTTT
>TRBJ2-1|-|-|TRBV7-2
CASSLEAEVYNEQFF
TGTGCCAGCAGCTTAGAAGCGGAGGTTTACAATGAGCAGTTCTTC
>TRBJ2-7|-|-|TRBV10-3
CAISEAEFRYEQYF
TGTGCCATCAGTGAGGCGGAGTTCCGCTACGAGCAGTACTTC
>TRBJ1-5|-|-|TRBV6-2/TRBV6-3
CASSYLAGNQPQHF
TGTGCCAGCAGTTATCTCGCAGGAAATCAGCCCCAGCATTTT
>TRBJ1-6|-|-|TRBV4-3
CASSQDRANSPLHF
TGCGCCAGCAGCCAAGACAGGGCAAATTCACCCCTCCACTTT
>TRBJ2-7|-|TRBD1|TRBV29-1
CSVEKGTGGVYEQYF
TGCAGCGTTGAGAAGGGGACAGGGGGCGTTTACGAGCAGTACTTC
>TRBJ2-7|-|TRBD2|TRBV19
CASSLGGGDEQYF
TGTGCCAGTAGCCTGGGGGGGGGTGACGAGCAGTACTTC
>TRBJ1-3|-|TRBD1|TRBV18
CASSPIDRVSGNTIYF
TGTGCCAGCTCACCAATTGACAGGGTTTCTGGAAACACCATATATTTT
>TRBJ1-1|-|-|TRBV12-3/TRBV12-4
CASSLSRNTEAFF
TGTGCCAGCAGTTTATCCCGTAACACTGAAGCTTTCTTT
>TRBJ1-1|-|-|TRBV19
CASMKYTTEAFF
TGTGCCAGTATGAAGTACACCACTGAAGCTTTCTTT
>TRBJ1-1|-|TRBD1|TRBV6-6
CASRRIQGYDRSGTEAFF
TGTGCCAGCAGGCGAATACAGGGGTATGACAGGAGTGGTACTGAAGCTTTCTTT
>TRBJ2-5|-|-|TRBV29-1
CSVDRGGGETQYF
TGCAGCGTTGACCGGGGCGGAGGGGAGACCCAGTACTTC
>TRBJ2-2|-|-|TRBV14
CASSRRGLLNPGELFF
TGTGCCAGCAGCCGTAGGGGACTCCTAAACCCCGGGGAGCTGTTTTTT
>TRBJ1-4|-|-|TRBV3-1/TRBV3-2
CASSQEGGVSEKLFF
TGTGCCAGCAGCCAAGAAGGGGGGGTTTCTGAAAAACTGTTTTTT
>TRBJ1-1|-|-|TRBV4-3
CASSQEFMGAGDSKEAFF
TGCGCCAGCAGCCAAGAGTTTATGGGTGCAGGCGACAGCAAGGAAGCTTTCTTT
>TRBJ2-7|-|TRBD1|TRBV19
CASKGQGDGYEQYF
TGTGCCAGTAAAGGACAGGGGGACGGTTACGAGCAGTACTTC
>TRBJ1-2|-|-|TRBV6-2/TRBV6-3
CASSLGLSLYGYTF
TGTGCCAGCAGCTTGGGGCTGTCACTCTATGGCTACACCTTC
>TRBJ1-2|-|TRBD1|TRBV23-1
CASTRQGWEIHGYTF
TGCGCCAGCACTCGACAGGGTTGGGAGATTCATGGCTACACCTTC
>TRBJ1-5|few|TRBD1|TRBV6-5
CASGHRGSGQPQHF
TGTGCCAGCGGTCACAGGGGGTCGGGTCAGCCCCAGCATTTT
>TRBJ1-1|-|-|TRBV3-1/TRBV3-2
CASSPQGHNTEAFF
TGTGCCAGCAGCCCCCAGGGACACAACACTGAAGCTTTCTTT
>TRBJ2-1|-|TRBD1|TRBV19
CASTVDRGNEQFF
TGTGCCAGTACCGTGGACAGGGGGAATGAGCAGTTCTTC
>TRBJ1-2|-|TRBD1|TRBV12-3/TRBV12-4
CASSSDRPHGYTF
TGTGCCAGCAGTTCGGACAGGCCCCATGGCTACACCTTC
>TRBJ1-6|-|TRBD1|TRBV2
CASSVRQGPNSPLHF
TGTGCCAGCAGCGTTAGACAGGGCCCGAATTCACCCCTCCACTTT
>TRBJ2-2|-|-|TRBV24-1
CATFRTANTGELFF
TGTGCCACCTTCAGGACAGCGAACACCGGGGAGCTGTTTTTT
>TRBJ2-7|-|-|TRBV11-3
CASSLDPSHEQYF
TGTGCCAGCAGCTTAGATCCCAGTCACGAGCAGTACTTC
>TRBJ1-6|-|-|TRBV4-1
CASSQEVGGSYNSPLHF
TGCGCCAGCAGCCAAGAGGTAGGGGGCTCCTATAATTCACCCCTCCACTTT
>TRBJ1-4|-|-|TRBV6-5
CASSYSGPDEKLFF
TGTGCCAGCAGTTACTCTGGGCCGGATGAAAAACTGTTTTTT
>TRBJ1-2|-|-|TRBV10-1
CASSSDRNYGYTF
TGCGCCAGCAGCAGCGACAGGAACTATGGCTACACCTTC
>TRBJ2-1|-|TRBD1|TRBV19
CASSSDRGAYNEQFF
TGTGCCAGCTCATCGGACAGGGGGGCCTACAATGAGCAGTTCTTC
>TRBJ1-2|-|TRBD1|TRBV15
CATSRDKSGRGHGYTF
TGTGCCACCAGCAGAGATAAATCGGGCAGGGGGCATGGCTACACCTTC
>TRBJ1-1|-|-|TRBV21-1
CASSRGQGDNTEAFF
TGTGCCAGCAGCAGGGGACAGGGGGATAACACTGAAGCTTTCTTT
>TRBJ2-3|-|-|TRBV5-4
CASSPSGIRDTQYF
TGTGCCAGCAGCCCCTCCGGAATCAGGGATACGCAGTATTTT
>TRBJ1-6|once|-|TRBV5-4
CASSLTGNAYNSPLHF
TGTGCCAGCAGCTTGACCGGGAATGCCTATAATTCACCCCTCCACTTT
>TRBJ1-3|-|-|TRBV11-2
CASSLDPGSGNTIYF
TGTGCCAGCAGCTTAGATCCAGGGTCTGGAAACACCATATATTTT
>TRBJ1-4|-|-|TRBV19
CASSIRGNEKLFF
TGTGCCAGTAGTATTCGCGGTAATGAAAAACTGTTTTTT
>TRBJ2-6|-|-|TRBV7-2
CASSHRGGLSGANVLTF
TGTGCCAGCAGCCACAGGGGGGGACTCTCTGGGGCCAACGTCCTGACTTTC
>TRBJ1-5|-|TRBD1|TRBV7-8
CASSGRGGPGQPQHF
TGTGCCAGCAGCGGCAGAGGGGGCCCTGGACAGCCCCAGCATTTT
>TRBJ1-2|-|-|TRBV7-2
CASSSQGSYGYTF
TGTGCCAGCAGCTCACAGGGTAGCTATGGCTACACCTTC
>TRBJ1-2|-|-|TRBV19
CASSIGTENYGYTF
TGTGCCAGTAGTATAGGGACAGAGAACTATGGCTACACCTTC
>TRBJ2-7|-|TRBD1|TRBV27
CASSQGQGTYEQYF
TGTGCCAGCAGCCAGGGACAGGGAACCTACGAGCAGTACTTC
>TRBJ1-1|-|-|TRBV12-3/TRBV12-4
CASSFRGGAEAFF
TGTGCCAGCAGTTTCAGGGGTGGGGCTGAAGCTTTCTTT